This T cell receptor beta chain was identified in a study of type 1 regulatory T cells. Across the whole study: This in vitro CD4 product, T-allo10, is enriched for Tr1 cells and alloantigen-specific. Points from the study as a whole: Compared with non-Tr1 cells, Tr1 cells showed a narrower TCR repertoire.

TCRdb recomputed calls from the reads with MiXCR, one row per CDR3 protein. The sample records approximately 43,000 distinct CDR3 sequences, 12% being singletons. This clonotype showed up many times. Its antigen is unknown. The germline V gene has CDR1 SGHTA and CDR2 FQGNSA. The V gene end was trimmed by 7 bases and the J gene end by 6 bases; junction bases not matched to a gene: 7. The CDR3 runs 13 residues. The sequencing input was cultured non-Tr1 T cells, either the whole culture or a sorted T cell fraction (not recorded which). This receptor was taken from a human donor in good health. This chain connects TRBV7-2 to TRBJ2-3, with 7 positions matching TRBD2. This chain's CDR3 is CASTLGGTDTQYF. The DNA of the CDR3 is TGTGCCAGCACCCTCGGGGGGACGGATACGCAGTATTTT.